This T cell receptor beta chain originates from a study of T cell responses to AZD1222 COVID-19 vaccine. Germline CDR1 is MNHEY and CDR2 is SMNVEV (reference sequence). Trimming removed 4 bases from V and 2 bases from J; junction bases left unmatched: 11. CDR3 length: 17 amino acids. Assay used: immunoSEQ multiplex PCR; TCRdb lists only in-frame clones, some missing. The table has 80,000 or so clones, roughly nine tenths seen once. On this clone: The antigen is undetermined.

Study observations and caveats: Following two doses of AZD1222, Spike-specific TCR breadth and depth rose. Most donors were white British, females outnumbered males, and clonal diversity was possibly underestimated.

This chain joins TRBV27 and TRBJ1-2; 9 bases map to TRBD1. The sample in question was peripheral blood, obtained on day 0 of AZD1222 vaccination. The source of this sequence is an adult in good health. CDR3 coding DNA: TGTGCCAGCAGTTCCATACGGACAGGGGACCTAAACTATGGCTACACCTTC. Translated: CASSSIRTGDLNYGYTF.